This T cell receptor (beta chain) came from a study of cytomegalovirus exposure and HLA in healthy donors. The V end was cut by 4 bases, the J end by 4 bases, with 7 bases between. Germline CDR1 SNHLY, CDR2 FYNNEI. This CDR3 region has 12 residues. Vbeta (60) and Jbeta (13) primers were used in the PCR. TCRdb's copy holds only in-frame clones and misses some; the assay was immunoSEQ multiplex PCR. The sample lists some 180,000 clones; around 77% were seen once. Specimen: PBMCs. This TCR was recovered from a woman aged 25 to 45 in good health and CMV-seronegative. This rearrangement joins TRBV2 to TRBJ1-2, with unresolved D. The CDR3 spells CASSGGLYGYTF. The CDR3 DNA follows: TGTGCCAGCAGTGGCGGCCTCTATGGCTACACCTTC.